The sequence of this T cell receptor beta chain was determined in a study of T cell responses to AZD1222 COVID-19 vaccine. Study results and limitations: Nearly half of spike-specific TCRs reportedly target unmutated variant regions.

V lost 0 bases, J lost 5 bases, and 19 bases lay in between. The V gene's germline CDR1 is SGHVS and CDR2 FNYEAQ. The CDR3 covers 18 residues. Libraries were prepared by immunoSEQ multiplex PCR; TCRdb keeps only in-frame clonotypes and omits some of them. This repertoire shows 200,000 or so clones, 85% to 95% found once; its top ten account for 1%. To note about this clone: Its antigen is not known.

The genes are TRBV7-6 and TRBJ2-2, with a weak D call TRBD1 (5 bases). The sample in question was peripheral blood, obtained 28 days after the second AZD1222 dose. This TCR was sampled from an adult who received the AZD1222 COVID-19 vaccine. The CDR3 DNA reads as TGTGCCAGCAGCTTAGCGGAAAACAGGCCCCTAGGGACCGGGGAGCTGTTTTTT. This gives the protein CASSLAENRPLGTGELFF.